Detailed here is one T cell receptor (beta chain). Trimming took 0 bases from V and 6 from J; bases not matched to a gene: 2. The CDR3 runs 15 residues. From germline, CDR1 is SGHRS and CDR2 YFSETQ. TCRdb keeps only in-frame clones here, not all; method: immunoSEQ multiplex PCR. The data hold 120,000 to 150,000 clones, with 84% observed a single time. This specimen comes from a study of blood T cell repertoires in COVID-19. The source of this sequence is a woman aged 45-65 years who had been exposed to COVID-19. The chain couples TRBV5-1 to TRBJ2-3, with TRBD2 matching 12 bases. Sequencing was carried out using PBMCs or T cells enriched from blood (not recorded which). CDR3 protein: CASSLGLAGEDTQYF. The CDR3 DNA reads TGCGCCAGCAGCTTGGGACTAGCGGGAGAGGATACGCAGTATTTT.